These T cell receptor beta chains were read from a single sample in a study of blood T cell repertoires in COVID-19. The protocol was immunoSEQ multiplex PCR, while the TCRdb copy is restricted to in-frame clones and leaves out a portion. The data hold about 190,000 clones, with approximately 86% observed a single time. What was sequenced was peripheral blood. These receptors all come from a man in his 70s with active or convalescent COVID-19. Both conserved end residues are part of each CDR3. A D gene is named only where the DNA matches it firmly. Clone size is given for some rows only: seen once, a few or many times, or a class if the clone is expanded.

D	size	V	J	DNA	CDR3
TRBD1	.	TRBV10-1	TRBJ2-1	TGCGCCAGCAGTGAAGGGGACAGCTCCTACAATGAGCAGTTCTTC	CASSEGDSSYNEQFF
TRBD2	.	TRBV28	TRBJ2-7	TGTGCCAGCGGGGGGGTGTACGAGCAGTACTTC	CASGGVYEQYF
TRBD2	.	TRBV11-2	TRBJ2-7	TGTGCCAGCAGCTTAGAGGGACTAGCGGGGGCCAGCTCCTACGAGCAGTACTTC	CASSLEGLAGASSYEQYF
TRBD1	.	TRBV19	TRBJ1-5	TGTGCCAGTAGTCCGGGGACAGGGCTAAGCAATCAGCCCCAGCATTTT	CASSPGTGLSNQPQHF
TRBD1	.	TRBV6-5	TRBJ1-2	TGTGCCAGCAGTTCGAATCAGGGGGCGAACTATGGCTACACCTTC	CASSSNQGANYGYTF
.	.	TRBV6-4	TRBJ2-3	TGTGCCAGCAGTGACGCCGCGACAGATACGCAGTATTTT	CASSDAATDTQYF
TRBD1	.	TRBV29-1	TRBJ2-5	TGCAGCGTTGGGACAGGGGGTATCGAGACCCAGTACTTC	CSVGTGGIETQYF
.	few	TRBV6-6	TRBJ1-6	TGTGCCAGCAAGGCAGGGTGGAATTCACCCCTCCACTTT	CASKAGWNSPLHF
.	.	TRBV29-1	TRBJ2-1	TGCAGCGTTGCCTACCACAGGGTCCCGTGGGGTGAAACCTACAATGAGCAGTTCTTC	CSVAYHRVPWGETYNEQFF
.	.	TRBV11-3	TRBJ2-3	TGTGCCAGCAGCTTAGGGAGGGTTTGGGGCACAGATACGCAGTATTTT	CASSLGRVWGTDTQYF
.	.	TRBV30	TRBJ1-6	TGTGCCTGGAGGGCGGGGGTCGATTCACCCCTCCACTTT	CAWRAGVDSPLHF
TRBD1	once	TRBV28	TRBJ1-2	TGTGCCAGCAGCGAGACAGGGAGAAAATATGGCTACACCTTC	CASSETGRKYGYTF
.	.	TRBV7-2	TRBJ2-4	TGTGCCAGCAGCTTGATTAGCGGAGCCAAAAACATTCAGTACTTC	CASSLISGAKNIQYF
TRBD2	.	TRBV7-6	TRBJ2-2	TGTGCCAGCAGCTTAGAGGCTAGCGGGGTTACCGGGGAGCTGTTTTTT	CASSLEASGVTGELFF
.	.	TRBV10-1	TRBJ2-7	TGCGCCAGACCCTCTACTCGCGGGCCAAGAGATCCTCTACACTACGAGCAGTACTTC	CARPSTRGPRDPLHYEQYF
TRBD1	.	TRBV7-2	TRBJ2-2	TGTGCCAGCAGCGCTTTTAACCGGGACAGGGGCCTTTTTTTT	CASSAFNRDRGLFF
TRBD2	.	TRBV28	TRBJ2-5	TGTGCCAGCAGTTTATGGACTAGCGGGCCGGAGGAGACCCAGTACTTC	CASSLWTSGPEETQYF
.	.	TRBV27	TRBJ1-2	TGTGCCAGCAGGGGATCAGGGGCTGTCTATGGCTACACCTTC	CASRGSGAVYGYTF
.	.	TRBV5-5	TRBJ2-5	TGTGCCAGCAGCTTGACTAGCTTGGAGACCCAGTACTTC	CASSLTSLETQYF
.	.	TRBV20-1	TRBJ2-7	TGCATAGCCCACCCCTACGAGCAGTACTTC	CIAHPYEQYF
.	.	TRBV10-1	TRBJ2-1	TGCGCCAGCAGTGAGTCTCAGTCCCATGAGCAGTTCTTC	CASSESQSHEQFF
TRBD2	.	TRBV6-5	TRBJ2-7	TGTGCCAGCAGTACCGGGGGGTCCGAGCAGTACTTC	CASSTGGSEQYF
TRBD2	.	TRBV6-2/TRBV6-3	TRBJ2-2	TGTGCCAGCAGTCCCCAAACTAGCGGGAGAAGGGTAGGGGAGCTGTTTTTT	CASSPQTSGRRVGELFF
TRBD2	.	TRBV5-1	TRBJ2-7	TGCGCCAGCAGCCCCACCGGGGGGGGGATCACTCCCCTCCAGTACTTC	CASSPTGGGITPLQYF
.	.	TRBV2	TRBJ2-7	TGTGCCAGCAAAAGACAGAACTACGAGCAGTACTTC	CASKRQNYEQYF
.	.	TRBV7-2	TRBJ1-5	TGTGCCAGCAGCTTAGTCTCAGGGGTTAGCAATCAGCCCCAGCATTTT	CASSLVSGVSNQPQHF
.	.	TRBV29-1	TRBJ1-4	TGCAGCGTTGATGGCAGGTTGAGTGAAAAACTGTTTTTT	CSVDGRLSEKLFF
.	.	TRBV4-3	TRBJ2-7	TGCGCCAGCAGCCAAGACCGGGACACGGCCTCGGGTGAGCAGTACTTC	CASSQDRDTASGEQYF
.	.	TRBV20-1	TRBJ2-7	TGCAGTGCTAGTGGTACTAGGTCCTACGAGCAGTACTTC	CSASGTRSYEQYF
.	.	TRBV20-1	TRBJ1-4	TGCAGTGCTAGTATACAGGAGGGTAATGAAAAACTGTTTTTT	CSASIQEGNEKLFF
TRBD1	.	TRBV5-1	TRBJ1-6	TGCGCCAGCAGCCTGTCAAGTCCCGGGACAGGGGATTCACCCCTCCACTTT	CASSLSSPGTGDSPLHF